Listed below are T cell receptor beta chains from one sample, sequenced in a study of blood T cell repertoires in COVID-19. Some clones are missing from TCRdb's copy, which holds only in-frame ones; the method was immunoSEQ multiplex PCR. The data contain 150,000 to 250,000 clones, around 94% of them singletons. The sequenced material came from peripheral blood. These receptors all stem from a man aged 25 to 40 with COVID-19, enrolled during active disease. Each CDR3 is given with its conserved first and last residue. A D gene is named only where the DNA matches it firmly. Size is stated for part of the rows, as once, few or many counts, or as a class when the clone is expanded.

abundance: once
d_gene: -
j_gene: TRBJ1-1
v_gene: TRBV7-6
CDR3aa: CASSLAYPGSDTEAFF
CDR3nt: TGTGCCAGCAGCTTAGCGTATCCGGGGTCGGACACTGAAGCTTTCTTT

abundance: -
d_gene: TRBD2
j_gene: TRBJ2-3
v_gene: TRBV6-5
CDR3aa: CASRGLAGPDTQYF
CDR3nt: TGTGCCAGCAGGGGACTAGCGGGCCCAGATACGCAGTATTTT

abundance: -
d_gene: TRBD1
j_gene: TRBJ1-1
v_gene: TRBV5-1
CDR3aa: CASSLKGGAGEAFF
CDR3nt: TGCGCCAGCAGCTTGAAAGGGGGCGCGGGTGAAGCTTTCTTT

abundance: -
d_gene: -
j_gene: TRBJ2-7
v_gene: TRBV25-1
CDR3aa: CATWLREESYEQYF
CDR3nt: TGTGCCACCTGGCTGAGGGAGGAGAGCTACGAGCAGTACTTC

abundance: -
d_gene: -
j_gene: TRBJ2-5
v_gene: TRBV7-9
CDR3aa: CASSEWETQYF
CDR3nt: TGTGCCAGCAGCGAGTGGGAGACCCAGTACTTC

abundance: -
d_gene: -
j_gene: TRBJ1-2
v_gene: TRBV28
CDR3aa: CASSLGGRRDTF
CDR3nt: TGTGCCAGCAGTTTGGGGGGACGCCGGGACACCTTC

abundance: -
d_gene: -
j_gene: TRBJ1-1
v_gene: TRBV5-1
CDR3aa: CASSLTGNEAFF
CDR3nt: TGCGCCAGCAGCTTAACGGGGAATGAAGCTTTCTTT

abundance: -
d_gene: TRBD2
j_gene: TRBJ2-3
v_gene: TRBV6-2/TRBV6-3
CDR3aa: CASSYSGTSGGSTDTQYF
CDR3nt: TGTGCCAGCAGTTACTCAGGGACTAGCGGGGGTAGCACAGATACGCAGTATTTT

abundance: -
d_gene: TRBD2
j_gene: TRBJ2-2
v_gene: TRBV5-1
CDR3aa: CASSLDSSGGARELFF
CDR3nt: TGCGCCAGCAGCCTGGATTCTAGCGGGGGGGCTCGGGAGCTGTTTTTT

abundance: -
d_gene: -
j_gene: TRBJ2-5
v_gene: TRBV6-5
CDR3aa: CASKRIQVLQETQYF
CDR3nt: TGTGCCAGCAAAAGAATTCAGGTGTTACAAGAGACCCAGTACTTC

abundance: -
d_gene: -
j_gene: TRBJ1-4
v_gene: TRBV19
CDR3aa: CASEGGNEKLFF
CDR3nt: TGTGCCTCTGAGGGTGGAAATGAAAAACTGTTTTTT

abundance: -
d_gene: -
j_gene: TRBJ1-5
v_gene: TRBV19
CDR3aa: CASGGRIGEGDQPQHF
CDR3nt: TGTGCCAGTGGTGGCCGTATCGGAGAGGGCGATCAGCCCCAGCATTTT

abundance: -
d_gene: TRBD2
j_gene: TRBJ2-3
v_gene: TRBV19
CDR3aa: CASSMTSGGTTDTQYF
CDR3nt: TGTGCCAGTAGTATGACTAGCGGGGGCACCACAGATACGCAGTATTTT

abundance: -
d_gene: TRBD1
j_gene: TRBJ1-6
v_gene: TRBV19
CDR3aa: CASSKTGNGSPLHF
CDR3nt: TGTGCCAGTAGTAAGACAGGGAACGGTTCACCCCTCCACTTT

abundance: -
d_gene: -
j_gene: TRBJ2-7
v_gene: TRBV20-1
CDR3aa: CSASRNDEQYF
CDR3nt: TGCAGTGCTAGCAGGAACGACGAGCAGTACTTC

abundance: -
d_gene: -
j_gene: TRBJ2-2
v_gene: TRBV23-1
CDR3aa: CASMDNPNTGELFF
CDR3nt: TGCGCCAGCATGGACAACCCGAACACCGGGGAGCTGTTTTTT

abundance: few
d_gene: TRBD1
j_gene: TRBJ1-1
v_gene: TRBV5-1
CDR3aa: CASSPRTGLGGFMQNTEAFF
CDR3nt: TGCGCCAGCAGCCCCCGGACAGGCCTGGGGGGTTTTATGCAGAACACTGAAGCTTTCTTT

abundance: -
d_gene: -
j_gene: TRBJ2-3
v_gene: TRBV19
CDR3aa: CASSEGEDTQYF
CDR3nt: TGTGCCAGTAGTGAGGGCGAGGATACGCAGTATTTT

abundance: -
d_gene: -
j_gene: TRBJ1-1
v_gene: TRBV7-3
CDR3aa: CASSLLAGGNTEAFF
CDR3nt: TGTGCCAGCAGCTTATTGGCAGGAGGAAACACTGAAGCTTTCTTT

abundance: few
d_gene: -
j_gene: TRBJ1-1
v_gene: TRBV4-1
CDR3aa: CASSQDLGRLGDTEAFF
CDR3nt: TGCGCCAGCAGCCAAGATCTCGGGAGGTTAGGGGACACTGAAGCTTTCTTT

abundance: once
d_gene: TRBD1
j_gene: TRBJ1-2
v_gene: TRBV11-2
CDR3aa: CASSKTGVGYTF
CDR3nt: TGTGCCAGCAGCAAGACAGGGGTTGGCTACACCTTC

abundance: -
d_gene: -
j_gene: TRBJ2-3
v_gene: TRBV9
CDR3aa: CASSPREGTDTQYF
CDR3nt: TGTGCCAGCAGCCCCAGGGAAGGCACAGATACGCAGTATTTT

abundance: -
d_gene: -
j_gene: TRBJ1-4
v_gene: TRBV30
CDR3aa: CAWSVRREKLFF
CDR3nt: TGTGCCTGGAGTGTACGTCGGGAAAAACTGTTTTTT

abundance: -
d_gene: TRBD1
j_gene: TRBJ1-2
v_gene: TRBV10-3
CDR3aa: CAISSRQGDYGYTF
CDR3nt: TGTGCCATCAGTTCACGACAGGGGGACTATGGCTACACCTTC

abundance: -
d_gene: -
j_gene: TRBJ2-1
v_gene: TRBV24-1
CDR3aa: CATSDADTNNEQFF
CDR3nt: TGTGCCACCAGTGATGCGGACACCAACAATGAGCAGTTCTTC

abundance: -
d_gene: -
j_gene: TRBJ2-5
v_gene: TRBV7-2
CDR3aa: CASSLLIGDIRETQYF
CDR3nt: TGTGCCAGCAGCTTACTAATCGGTGACATTAGGGAGACCCAGTACTTC

abundance: -
d_gene: -
j_gene: TRBJ1-2
v_gene: TRBV12-3/TRBV12-4
CDR3aa: CASSFASGDGYTF
CDR3nt: TGTGCCAGCAGTTTCGCATCAGGGGATGGCTACACCTTC

abundance: -
d_gene: TRBD2
j_gene: TRBJ2-3
v_gene: TRBV10-1
CDR3aa: CASSPAGPTDTQYF
CDR3nt: TGCGCCAGCAGCCCAGCGGGGCCTACAGATACGCAGTATTTT

abundance: -
d_gene: -
j_gene: TRBJ1-1
v_gene: TRBV27
CDR3aa: CASSYRVGTEAFF
CDR3nt: TGTGCCAGCAGCTACAGGGTTGGCACTGAAGCTTTCTTT

abundance: -
d_gene: TRBD1
j_gene: TRBJ2-1
v_gene: TRBV3-1/TRBV3-2
CDR3aa: CASSQVTGGKSYNEQFF
CDR3nt: TGTGCCAGCAGCCAAGTAACAGGGGGTAAATCCTACAATGAGCAGTTCTTC

abundance: -
d_gene: -
j_gene: TRBJ1-1
v_gene: TRBV7-6
CDR3aa: CASSISPGGTTEAFF
CDR3nt: TGTGCCAGCAGCATAAGCCCGGGGGGAACCACTGAAGCTTTCTTT

abundance: few
d_gene: -
j_gene: TRBJ2-2
v_gene: TRBV18
CDR3aa: CASSPPKNTGELFF
CDR3nt: TGTGCCAGCTCACCGCCTAAGAACACCGGGGAGCTGTTTTTT

abundance: -
d_gene: -
j_gene: TRBJ2-3
v_gene: TRBV6-2/TRBV6-3
CDR3aa: CASSYSGNTDTQYF
CDR3nt: TGTGCCAGCAGTTACTCGGGCAACACAGATACGCAGTATTTT

abundance: -
d_gene: -
j_gene: TRBJ1-1
v_gene: TRBV6-5
CDR3aa: CASSLGSGRWNTEAFF
CDR3nt: TGTGCCAGCAGTTTAGGGTCAGGGAGGTGGAACACTGAAGCTTTCTTT

abundance: few
d_gene: TRBD1
j_gene: TRBJ2-7
v_gene: TRBV11-2
CDR3aa: CASSFLLGGRTNEQYF
CDR3nt: TGTGCCAGCAGCTTCCTTCTAGGGGGCCGAACGAACGAGCAGTACTTC

abundance: -
d_gene: -
j_gene: TRBJ2-7
v_gene: TRBV6-5
CDR3aa: CVAGEDRRYEQYF
CDR3nt: TGTGTGGCCGGCGAGGACAGAAGATACGAGCAGTACTTC

abundance: -
d_gene: TRBD1
j_gene: TRBJ2-1
v_gene: TRBV11-3
CDR3aa: CASSPATGARTYNEQFF
CDR3nt: TGTGCCAGCAGCCCAGCGACAGGGGCGCGCACCTACAATGAGCAGTTCTTC

abundance: once
d_gene: -
j_gene: TRBJ2-2
v_gene: TRBV12-5
CDR3aa: CASGLGHHPNTGELFF
CDR3nt: TGTGCTAGTGGTTTGGGGCACCATCCGAACACCGGGGAGCTGTTTTTT

abundance: -
d_gene: -
j_gene: TRBJ2-3
v_gene: TRBV10-3
CDR3aa: CAISEQAASTDTQYF
CDR3nt: TGTGCCATCAGTGAGCAGGCAGCTAGCACAGATACGCAGTATTTT

abundance: -
d_gene: -
j_gene: TRBJ1-2
v_gene: TRBV7-2
CDR3aa: CASSLPGGAYYGYTF
CDR3nt: TGTGCCAGCAGTCTCCCGGGGGGGGCTTACTATGGCTACACCTTC

abundance: -
d_gene: -
j_gene: TRBJ2-5
v_gene: TRBV9
CDR3aa: CASSVLWTVGETQYF
CDR3nt: TGTGCCAGCAGCGTACTCTGGACAGTTGGAGAGACCCAGTACTTC

abundance: -
d_gene: -
j_gene: TRBJ1-1
v_gene: TRBV28
CDR3aa: CASSLGTEAFF
CDR3nt: TGTGCCAGCAGTCTAGGCACTGAAGCTTTCTTT

abundance: -
d_gene: -
j_gene: TRBJ1-5
v_gene: TRBV11-3
CDR3aa: CASSLDHNRIDQPQHF
CDR3nt: TGTGCCAGCAGCTTAGATCACAACAGGATAGATCAGCCCCAGCATTTT

abundance: -
d_gene: TRBD1
j_gene: TRBJ1-1
v_gene: TRBV7-6
CDR3aa: CASSLSATGLDEAFF
CDR3nt: TGTGCCAGCAGCTTATCGGCGACAGGGTTGGATGAAGCTTTCTTT

abundance: -
d_gene: TRBD2
j_gene: TRBJ2-3
v_gene: TRBV5-1
CDR3aa: CASSLGLAGGRQPGDTQYF
CDR3nt: TGCGCCAGCAGCTTGGGACTAGCGGGGGGGCGGCAGCCGGGAGATACGCAGTATTTT

abundance: -
d_gene: -
j_gene: TRBJ1-2
v_gene: TRBV12-5
CDR3aa: CASELTGSYGYTF
CDR3nt: TGTGCTAGTGAATTGACAGGAAGCTATGGCTACACCTTC

abundance: -
d_gene: TRBD1
j_gene: TRBJ1-1
v_gene: TRBV5-1
CDR3aa: CASSPITGGRTEAFF
CDR3nt: TGCGCCAGCAGCCCCATTACAGGGGGAAGAACTGAAGCTTTCTTT

abundance: -
d_gene: TRBD2
j_gene: TRBJ2-1
v_gene: TRBV5-6
CDR3aa: CASSLLGEGNEQFF
CDR3nt: TGTGCCAGCAGCTTATTAGGGGAGGGCAATGAGCAGTTCTTC

abundance: -
d_gene: -
j_gene: TRBJ1-1
v_gene: TRBV30
CDR3aa: CASRTSFTPNTEAFF
CDR3nt: TGTGCCTCTAGGACATCGTTCACTCCAAACACTGAAGCTTTCTTT

abundance: once
d_gene: TRBD2
j_gene: TRBJ2-5
v_gene: TRBV3-1/TRBV3-2
CDR3aa: CASSPSGGARETQYF
CDR3nt: TGTGCCAGCAGCCCGAGCGGGGGGGCGAGGGAGACCCAGTACTTC